These T cell receptor beta chains were read from a single sample in a study of T cells in Graves' hyperthyroidism and ophthalmopathy. TCRdb itself ran the multiplex PCR reads through MiXCR, one entry per CDR3 protein. The sample holds approximately 400,000 distinct CDR3 sequences, about 25% seen once. Sequenced: blood. The source is a man aged 50-59 years with Graves' hyperthyroidism. Each CDR3 is given with its conserved first and last residue. D genes are given only for firm matches. A clone size is listed for some rows: how often the clone was seen (once, few, many), or a class if it is expanded.

>.|few|TRBJ2-1|TRBV5-1
TGCGCCAGCAGCTTGCGGGGCCCCTCAGGGAATGAGCAGTTCTTC
CASSLRGPSGNEQFF
>.|many|TRBJ2-1|TRBV3-1
TGTGCCAGCAGCCATGTACAGGGAGGAAATGAGCAGTTCTTC
CASSHVQGGNEQFF
>.|many|TRBJ1-1|TRBV6-2/TRBV6-3
TGTGCCAGCAGTCCCACGGGGACTGAAGCTTTCTTT
CASSPTGTEAFF
>TRBD1|few|TRBJ1-2|TRBV20-1
TGCAGTGCTAGTGGGACAGGGGTCTATGGCTACACCTTC
CSASGTGVYGYTF
>TRBD2|.|TRBJ2-3|TRBV20-1
TGCAGTGCGCCTCCAGCGGGAGCTGCAGATACGCAGTATTTT
CSAPPAGAADTQYF
>.|few|TRBJ2-1|TRBV29-1
TGCAGCGCTAGAGCACAGCACAATGAGCAGTTCTTC
CSARAQHNEQFF
>TRBD1|.|TRBJ2-6|TRBV5-1
TGCGCCAGCAGCTGGAGACAGGGGAGCTCTGGGGCCAACGTCCTGGCTTTC
CASSWRQGSSGANVLAF
>.|.|TRBJ2-7|TRBV5-6
TGTGCCAGCAGCGATAGCCCCACCTACGAGCAGTACTTC
CASSDSPTYEQYF
>TRBD2|few|TRBJ2-3|TRBV5-1
TGCGCCAGCAGCTTGGATAGCGGGAGAACAGATACGCAGTATTTT
CASSLDSGRTDTQYF
>.|many|TRBJ2-3|TRBV12-3/TRBV12-4
TGTGCCAGCAGTTCCCCAGATACGCAGTATTTT
CASSSPDTQYF
>TRBD1|.|TRBJ2-2|TRBV2
TGTGCCAGCAGTGGGGACAGGGCCACCGGGGAGCTGTTTTTT
CASSGDRATGELFF
>TRBD2|few|TRBJ2-7|TRBV6-5
TGTGCCAGCAGTTATCTCCTTAGCGGGAGCGGCCACGAGCAGTACTTC
CASSYLLSGSGHEQYF
>TRBD2|.|TRBJ2-7|TRBV12-3/TRBV12-4
TGTGCCAGCACTCTACTAGCGGAAAGCTCCTACGAGCAGTACTTC
CASTLLAESSYEQYF
>TRBD1|.|TRBJ2-1|TRBV24-1
TGTGCCACCAGTGATACAGGGGTGAATGAGCAGTTCTTC
CATSDTGVNEQFF
>.|few|TRBJ2-1|TRBV30
TGTGCCTGGAGTTCATATGGGACCCAAAGCTCCTACAATGAGCAGTTCTTC
CAWSSYGTQSSYNEQFF
>.|few|TRBJ2-1|TRBV25-1
TGTTGTGGGAAGAATGAGCAGTTCTTC
CCGKNEQFF
>.|.|TRBJ2-3|TRBV5-1
TGCGCCAGCAGCCTAACTACCACTAGCACAGATACGCAGTATTTT
CASSLTTTSTDTQYF
>.|.|TRBJ1-5|TRBV19
TGTGCCAGTAGTATCGATGAAGATCAGCCCCAGCATTTT
CASSIDEDQPQHF
>.|.|TRBJ2-7|TRBV3-1
TGTGCCAGCAGCAGTAGCGGTATCGAGCAGTACTTC
CASSSSGIEQYF
>.|many|TRBJ2-3|TRBV28
TGTGCCAGCACCACGACCACAGATACGCAGTATTTT
CASTTTTDTQYF
>.|.|TRBJ1-2|TRBV15
TGTGCCACCAGCAGCGCAGGGAGTTCGTCATCCGGCTACACCTTC
CATSSAGSSSSGYTF
>.|few|TRBJ1-5|TRBV10-2
TGCGCCAGCAGGGATAATAGCAATCAGCCCCAGCATTTT
CASRDNSNQPQHF
>.|.|TRBJ1-5|TRBV5-1
TGCGCCAGCAGCTTGGGCGGAGTTTTCAATCAGCCCCAGCATTTT
CASSLGGVFNQPQHF
>.|.|TRBJ2-7|TRBV2
TGTGCCAGCTGCGAGGGGAGTCTCGACTCCTACGAGCAGTACTTC
CASCEGSLDSYEQYF
>TRBD2|few|TRBJ2-2|TRBV6-5
TGTGCCAGCAGTTCCCGCGGGACTAGTATCGCCGGGGAGCTGTTTTTT
CASSSRGTSIAGELFF
>.|many|TRBJ1-4|TRBV29-1
TGCAGCGTCGCCGGGGGGGATAGACGTGCAACTAATGAAAAACTGTTTTTT
CSVAGGDRRATNEKLFF
>TRBD1|.|TRBJ2-2|TRBV2
TGTGCCAGCGAACAGGGGGCCCTCAACACCGGGGAGCTGTTTTTT
CASEQGALNTGELFF
>.|few|TRBJ2-7|TRBV6-1
TGTGCCAGCAGGGAGGCGTGGTCCTCGGGCTACGAGCAGTACTTC
CASREAWSSGYEQYF
>.|few|TRBJ1-2|TRBV3-1
TGTGCCAGCAGCCAAGAGGGGCCAGTTGGCTACACCTTC
CASSQEGPVGYTF
>.|.|TRBJ2-3|TRBV6-5
TGTGCCAGCAGTTTTGTCCGGGAGACAGATACGCAGTATTTT
CASSFVRETDTQYF
>.|.|TRBJ1-1|TRBV7-3
TGTGCCACCAGCAGAGAGAACAGAAACACTGAAGCTTTCTTT
CATSRENRNTEAFF
>TRBD1|many|TRBJ2-7|TRBV6-2/TRBV6-3
TGTGCCAGCAGCTCTCCGGACAGGGCTGTCTACGAGCAGTACTTC
CASSSPDRAVYEQYF
>.|.|TRBJ2-2|TRBV5-4
TGTGCCAGCAGCTTGGTAAAGGGCTCGGCGGAGCTGTTTTTT
CASSLVKGSAELFF
>.|many|TRBJ2-7|TRBV28
TGTGCCAGCAGGCCCCTTTACTCGAAGGACGAGCAGTACTTC
CASRPLYSKDEQYF
>TRBD1|few|TRBJ2-5|TRBV5-1
TGCGCCAGCAGCTTGGTTCCAGGGGGTCAGGAGACCCAGTACTTC
CASSLVPGGQETQYF
>.|few|TRBJ1-1|TRBV2
TGTGCCAGCAGGGAGACGGACATGAACACTGAAGCTTTCTTT
CASRETDMNTEAFF
>.|.|TRBJ1-2|TRBV10-3
TGTGCCAACTCGGACGAGCCTAACTGTGGCTACACCTTC
CANSDEPNCGYTF
>.|.|TRBJ1-1|TRBV3-1
TGTGCCAGCAGCGGAAACAGGGCTGAAGCTTTCTTT
CASSGNRAEAFF
>TRBD1|few|TRBJ1-2|TRBV7-9
TGTGCCAGCAGCTACGGACAGGGGGCGGCCGGCTACACCTTC
CASSYGQGAAGYTF
>.|.|TRBJ1-4|TRBV2
TGTGCCAGTAGCACAGGGCAAGGAGAAAAACTGTTTTTT
CASSTGQGEKLFF
>TRBD1|.|TRBJ1-1|TRBV29-1
TGCAGCGTAATGGGCAGGGGGCGACGGAACACTGAAGCTTTCTTT
CSVMGRGRRNTEAFF
>TRBD2|.|TRBJ2-5|TRBV19
TGTGCCAGTAGTATAGATCAACCGATAAGCGGGAGTCGTAGAGAGACCCAGTACTTC
CASSIDQPISGSRRETQYF